The 29 T cell receptor beta chains listed next were all sequenced from one sample in a study of T cell repertoires in cytomegalovirus infection. One entry per CDR3 protein results from TCRdb running MiXCR on the reads. Here the sample spans about 260,000 distinct CDR3 sequences, roughly 9.1% being singletons. Sequencing was performed on PBMCs. Source of these receptors: a human donor in good health (CMV status not recorded). Some clones in this sample may be carry-over from other donors' samples.

In this sample, this clonotype turned up many times. V gene TRBV11-3 combines with J gene TRBJ2-7; D not resolved. CDR3 length equals 13 residues. The germline V and J ends were trimmed by 2 bases and 6 bases, with 11 bases remaining between them. Germline lookup yields CDR1 SGHNT and CDR2 YENEEA. The CDR3 DNA reads TGTGCCAGCAGCTTAAGACCCACTACCGAGCAGTACTTC. This gives the protein CASSLRPTTEQYF.

The genes are TRBV2 and TRBJ1-1; no reliable D call. Germline CDR1 is SNHLY and CDR2 is FYNNEI. The germline V and J ends were trimmed by 1 base and 0 bases, with 6 bases remaining between them. The CDR3 runs 14 residues. The CDR3: CASSEVGLNTEAFF. CDR3 coding DNA: TGTGCCAGCAGTGAAGTCGGGTTGAACACTGAAGCTTTCTTT.

This clonotype was counted at least ten times. The V and J genes are TRBV7-2 and TRBJ1-1; D gene uncertain. Trimming cost V 2 bases and J 1 base, with 8 bases left between them. The germline gives CDR1 SGHTA, CDR2 FQGNSA. This CDR3 region has 14 residues. The CDR3 here is CASSLQVPNTEAFF. The CDR3 DNA sequence: TGTGCCAGCAGCTTACAGGTGCCGAACACTGAAGCTTTCTTT.

V usage is TRBV7-2 and J usage is TRBJ2-7, with 13 bases fitting TRBD2. V was clipped by 5 bases and J by 11 bases; unmatched bases: 12. The CDR3 consists of 15 residues. Per germline, CDR1 SGHTA and CDR2 FQGNSA. This chain's CDR3 is CASSPVGTSGVVEYF. In nucleotides, the CDR3 is TGTGCCAGCAGCCCCGTCGGGACTAGCGGGGTTGTGGAGTACTTC.

This clonotype has a handful of counts. The gene calls are TRBV5-5 and TRBJ1-1, with no clear D. V lost 2 bases to trimming and J lost 1 base, with 9 bases between them. CDR1 is SGHKS and CDR2 is YYEKEE in the germline V gene (reference sequence). This CDR3 comprises 14 residues. The CDR3 DNA is TGTGCCAGCAGCTTTCCTCCACCGAACACTGAAGCTTTCTTT. The encoded protein is CASSFPPPNTEAFF.

This clonotype was picked up many times. The chain links TRBV7-9 to TRBJ2-2; D gene unclear. The V end was cut by 4 bases, the J end by 6 bases, with 9 bases between. CDR1 SEHNR and CDR2 FQNEAQ come from the germline V gene (reference sequence). This CDR3 contains 13 residues. The CDR3 DNA sequence: TGTGCCAGCAGCTCGATTGCCGCCGGGGAGCTGTTTTTT. It is translated as CASSSIAAGELFF.

The chain links TRBV20-1 to TRBJ1-5, with a weak D call TRBD1 (5 bases). Trimming shortened V by 3 bases and J by 0 bases, and 12 bases separated the two germline ends. Per the germline V gene, CDR1 is DFQATT and CDR2 is SNEGSKA (reference sequence). This CDR3 spans 15 amino acids. As DNA, the CDR3 is TGCAGTGCTAGGGAGTTCGGGGGTAGCAATCAGCCCCAGCATTTT. Translating gives CSAREFGGSNQPQHF.

This sequence joins TRBV7-2 and TRBJ2-7; D possibly corresponds to TRBD2 (7 bases). V shed 2 bases and J shed 1 base, with 15 bases lying between them. Per germline, CDR1 SGHTA and CDR2 FQGNSA. This CDR3 is 16 amino acids long. The CDR3 sequence: CASSLNLRGPSYEQYF. In nucleotides, the CDR3 is TGTGCCAGCAGCTTAAATTTGCGGGGGCCTTCCTACGAGCAGTACTTC. The variable domain in full, with the rest retrieved from reference TRBV7-2 and TRBJ2-7, is GAGVSQSPSNKVTEKGKDVELRCDPISGHTALYWYRQSLGQGLEFLIYFQGNSAPDKSGLPSDRFSAERTGGSVSTLTIQRTQQEDSAVYLCASSLNLRGPSYEQYFGPGTRLTVT.

This clonotype was detected ten times or more. This chain joins TRBV7-2 and TRBJ2-2, with 8 bases that match TRBD1. Germline CDR1 reads SGHTA; CDR2 reads FQGNSA. V shed 4 bases, J shed 6 bases, and the junction held 7 bases outside the gene matches. The CDR3 runs 15 residues. The CDR3 DNA is TGTGCCAGCAGCTCACGACAGGGGTGGGCCGGGGAGCTGTTTTTT. Protein sequence: CASSSRQGWAGELFF.

This clonotype came up many times. The CDR3 spells CASSLGGTAPYGYTF. Written as DNA, the CDR3 is TGTGCCAGCAGCTTGGGGGGGACAGCTCCTTATGGCTACACCTTC. The gene calls are TRBV7-2 and TRBJ1-2; 7 bases agree with TRBD1. Per the germline V gene, CDR1 is SGHTA and CDR2 is FQGNSA. With 3 bases clipped from V and 5 bases from J, the junction kept 9 bases outside the gene matches. The CDR3 extends over 15 amino acids.

This clonotype has at least ten counts. The rearrangement joins TRBV7-2 to TRBJ1-2, with 12 bases matching TRBD1. Trimming took 5 bases from V and 6 from J; bases not matched to a gene: 7. The germline CDR1 and CDR2 sequences are SGHTA and FQGNSA. The CDR3 totals 15 residues. Here the CDR3 DNA reads TGTGCCAGCAGCCAGGGACAGGGGGCGTCTCATGGCTACACCTTC. Translation gives CASSQGQGASHGYTF.

This clonotype showed up just a few times. The CDR3 region is CASSLSGRIPSGELFF. CDR3 nucleotides: TGTGCCAGCAGCCTTAGCGGGAGGATCCCCTCCGGGGAGCTGTTTTTT. This rearrangement joins TRBV7-2 to TRBJ2-2; 10 bases map to TRBD2. Germline-derived CDR1 and CDR2 are SGHTA and FQGNSA. The CDR3 consists of 16 residues. Trimming at V came to 5 bases and at J to 6 bases, leaving 9 bases not matched to a gene.

The chain couples TRBV7-6 to TRBJ2-7, with TRBD1 matching over 10 bases. CDR1 and CDR2 from the germline V gene are SGHVS and FNYEAQ. The J segment lost 2 bases and the V segment lost 5 bases, leaving 6 bases of the junction unmatched. The CDR3 runs 15 residues. The CDR3 DNA follows: TGTGCCAGCAGCAAGCCCGGGACAGGGGCCTACGAGCAGTACTTC. Residues: CASSKPGTGAYEQYF.

This clonotype turned up a few times. The J gene is TRBJ1-5, the V gene TRBV12-3 or TRBV12-4; a possible D gene is TRBD1 (6 bases). This CDR3 is built from 17 residues. V gave up 1 base and J gave up 0 bases, with 13 bases separating them. The CDR3 coding sequence is TGTGCCAGCAGTTTAGGGGACGGGACATATAGCAATCAGCCCCAGCATTTT. Residues: CASSLGDGTYSNQPQHF.

This clonotype has a handful of counts. The chain uses TRBV12-3 or TRBV12-4 and TRBJ1-1; TRBD1 matches 8 bases. The junction had 11 bases not matched to a gene; V was cut back by 5 bases and J by 6 bases. The CDR3 consists of 15 residues. CDR3 sequence reads: CASSILTGVWAEAFF. CDR3 bases: TGTGCCAGCAGTATATTGACAGGGGTCTGGGCTGAAGCTTTCTTT.

This chain connects TRBV25-1 to TRBJ1-2; D remains unclear. Germline assignment: CDR1 MGHDK and CDR2 SYGVNS. The length of the CDR3 is 11 residues. V shed 2 bases and J shed 4 bases, with 2 bases lying between them. CDR3 residues: CASSEIYGYTF. CDR3 coding DNA: TGTGCCAGCAGTGAAATCTATGGCTACACCTTC.

The chain is built from TRBV11-2 and TRBJ2-3; D is unresolved. The V end was cut by 0 bases, the J end by 2 bases, with 9 bases between. Germline values: CDR1 SGHAT, CDR2 FQNNGV. The CDR3 has 15 amino acids. The CDR3 protein is CASSLDHTFTDTQYF. The DNA of the CDR3 is TGTGCCAGCAGCTTAGATCACACTTTCACAGATACGCAGTATTTT. Combining the CDR3 with reference TRBV11-2 and TRBJ2-3 gives the whole variable domain EAGVAQSPRYKIIEKRQSVAFWCNPISGHATLYWYQQILGQGPKLLIQFQNNGVVDDSQLPKDRFSAERLKGVDSTLKIQPAKLEDSAVYLCASSLDHTFTDTQYFGPGTRLTVL.

This clonotype was seen repeatedly, ten times or more. CDR3 in DNA: TGTGCCAGTAGTCTTGACTCCTCGTCTGAGCAGTTCTTC. Residues: CASSLDSSSEQFF. The gene calls are TRBV19 and TRBJ2-1; D gene ambiguous. The V gene's germline CDR1 is LNHDA and CDR2 SQIVND (reference sequence). V was cut by 5 bases and J by 9 bases, with 14 bases left in between. This CDR3 is 13 amino acids long.

The V call is TRBV6-2 or TRBV6-3, the J call TRBJ2-1; the D is unclear. The CDR3 consists of 13 residues. Trimming took off 5 bases at V and 12 bases at J, with 17 bases between the two ends. From germline, CDR1 is MNHEY and CDR2 SVGEGT. CDR3 sequence (DNA): TGTGCCAGCAGTCCCTCCGTCGTCCTTCGGCAGTTCTTC. It encodes CASSPSVVLRQFF.

This clonotype came up many times. The chain couples TRBV7-2 to TRBJ2-7; D unclear. Germline V lookup: CDR1 SGHTA, CDR2 FQGNSA. Between the trimmed V and J ends, which lost 3 bases and 0 bases, there was a span of 12 bases. This CDR3 region has 15 residues. CDR3 sequence (DNA): TGTGCCAGCAGCTTCAGCCGGGCCAGCTCCTACGAGCAGTACTTC. Encoded protein: CASSFSRASSYEQYF.

This clonotype was found once. This sequence joins TRBV29-1 and TRBJ2-1; the D is unclear. Germline CDR1 is SQVTM and CDR2 is ANQGSEA. CDR3 size: 14 residues. V was trimmed by 4 bases and J by 5 bases, leaving 15 bases between them. CDR3 loop: CSVGGKGRDNEQFF. For the CDR3, the DNA is TGCAGCGTTGGGGGAAAGGGAAGGGACAATGAGCAGTTCTTC.

This clonotype was detected ten times or more. This sequence joins TRBV7-2 and TRBJ1-3; D is ambiguous. The length of the CDR3 is 14 residues. The V and J ends lost 5 bases and 4 bases respectively, with 12 bases between them. Germline CDR1 is SGHTA and CDR2 is FQGNSA. The CDR3 DNA reads TGTGCCAGCAGCCCGCAACCCGGCGGAAACACCATATATTTT. Its protein is CASSPQPGGNTIYF. The full variable domain, in which reference TRBV7-2 and TRBJ1-3 provide the parts outside the CDR3, is GAGVSQSPSNKVTEKGKDVELRCDPISGHTALYWYRQSLGQGLEFLIYFQGNSAPDKSGLPSDRFSAERTGGSVSTLTIQRTQQEDSAVYLCASSPQPGGNTIYFGEGSWLTVV.

This clonotype was seen repeatedly, ten times or more. The V gene is TRBV28, the J gene TRBJ1-5; TRBD1 might be the D (6 bases). V was clipped by 5 bases and J by 7 bases, with 21 bases between them. The CDR3 runs 16 residues. CDR1 is MDHEN, CDR2 SYDVKM, per germline. CDR3 coding DNA: TGTGCCAGCAGTCATGATCGGGGGGGGGCAAAGCAGCCCCAGCATTTT. Translated, it gives CASSHDRGGAKQPQHF. The full variable domain, with the rest looked up from reference TRBV28 and TRBJ1-5, is DVKVTQSSRYLVKRTGEKVFLECVQDMDHENMFWYRQDPGLGLRLIYFSYDVKMKEKGDIPEGYSVSREKKERFSLILESASTNQTSMYLCASSHDRGGAKQPQHFGDGTRLSIL.

This clonotype was detected only a few times. The chain combines TRBV20-1 with TRBJ1-3; tentative D call: TRBD1 (5 bases). The V end was cut by 1 base, the J end by 4 bases, with 8 bases between. The CDR3 totals 13 residues. CDR1 is DFQATT, CDR2 SNEGSKA, per germline (reference sequence). The CDR3 DNA sequence: TGCAGTGCTAGAGCAGGGCAAGGAAACACCATATATTTT. Encoded protein: CSARAGQGNTIYF.

The chain has TRBV29-1 and TRBJ2-7, with no clear D. The CDR3 runs 10 residues. The germline CDR1 and CDR2 sequences are SQVTM and ANQGSEA. The germline V and J ends were trimmed by 5 bases and 4 bases, with 6 bases remaining between them. The CDR3 DNA reads as TGCAGCGTTTGGCGTTACGAGCAGTACTTC. Translating gives CSVWRYEQYF.

This clonotype was recorded at least ten times. CDR3 sequence: CASSESQNKNTEAFF. DNA for the CDR3: TGTGCCAGCAGTGAATCACAGAATAAGAACACTGAAGCTTTCTTT. The J gene is TRBJ1-1, the V gene TRBV2; D uncertain. Germline-derived CDR1 and CDR2 are SNHLY and FYNNEI. This CDR3 comprises 15 residues. The V end was cut by 2 bases, the J end by 1 base, with 11 bases between.

This clonotype occurred many times. The chain recombines TRBV7-2 with TRBJ2-5, with 11 bases fitting TRBD2. Germline CDR1 and CDR2: SGHTA and FQGNSA. Losses at the gene ends were 7 bases for V and 1 base for J; bases not matched to a gene: 5. The CDR3 is made up of 15 amino acids. The CDR3 loop is CASTLAGGFQETQYF. The CDR3 region has the DNA TGTGCCAGCACTCTAGCGGGAGGTTTCCAAGAGACCCAGTACTTC.

This clonotype showed up just a few times. CDR3 DNA sequence: TGTGCCAGCAGGTTTCGGGGGGCAACAGATACGCAGTATTTT. This gives the protein CASRFRGATDTQYF. This rearrangement joins TRBV7-9 to TRBJ2-3; maybe TRBD2 (7 bases). V shed 6 bases and J shed 3 bases, with 13 bases lying between them. CDR1 and CDR2 from the germline V gene are SEHNR and FQNEAQ (reference sequence). The CDR3 consists of 14 residues.

Ten or more counts support this clonotype. The chain carries TRBV7-2 and TRBJ1-2, with a tentative D call TRBD1 (6 bases). Trimming removed 6 bases at V and 7 bases at J, with 27 bases between. Germline V gene lookup returns CDR1 SGHTA and CDR2 FQGNSA. This CDR3 contains 17 residues. CDR3 DNA sequence: TGTGCCAGCAGTTTTGGGGGGGGACGGGCAGGGGAGAGTGGCTACACCTTC. This codes for CASSFGGGRAGESGYTF.